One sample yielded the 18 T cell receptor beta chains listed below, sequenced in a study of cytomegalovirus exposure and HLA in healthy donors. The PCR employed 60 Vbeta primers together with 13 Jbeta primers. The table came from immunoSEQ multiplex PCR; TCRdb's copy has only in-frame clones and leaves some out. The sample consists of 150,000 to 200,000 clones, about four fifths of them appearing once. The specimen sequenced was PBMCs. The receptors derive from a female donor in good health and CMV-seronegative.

CDR3 nucleotides: TGCGCCAGCAGCCTAGCGGGGGGGAAAGATACGCAGTATTTT. It yields the protein CASSLAGGKDTQYF. The rearrangement links TRBV5-1 to TRBJ2-3; 12 bases map to TRBD2. Per germline, CDR1 SGHRS and CDR2 YFSETQ. V lost 4 bases to trimming and J lost 5 bases; unmatched junction nucleotides: 2. There are 14 residues in the CDR3. Together with reference TRBV5-1 and TRBJ2-3, the CDR3 gives the full variable domain: KAGVTQTPRYLIKTRGQQVTLSCSPISGHRSVSWYQQTPGQGLQFLFEYFSETQRNKGNFPGRFSGRQFSNSRSEMNVSTLELGDSALYLCASSLAGGKDTQYFGPGTRLTVL.

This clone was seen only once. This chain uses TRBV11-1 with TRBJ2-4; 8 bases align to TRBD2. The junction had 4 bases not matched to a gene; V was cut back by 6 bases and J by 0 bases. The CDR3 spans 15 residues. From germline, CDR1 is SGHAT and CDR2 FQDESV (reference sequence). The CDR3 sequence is CASSQRELAKNIQYF. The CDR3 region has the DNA TGTGCCAGCAGTCAGCGGGAGTTAGCCAAAAACATTCAGTACTTC.

The CDR3 DNA sequence: TGCGCCAGCAGCCAATTGGCTAGCGGGGGTGATGAGCAGTTCTTC. Protein: CASSQLASGGDEQFF. The chain is built from TRBV4-1 and TRBJ2-1; TRBD2 agrees at 10 bases. Germline V gene data show CDR1 as MGHRA and CDR2 as YSYEKL. This CDR3 has 15 amino acids. J gave up 8 bases and V 2 bases, and 6 bases lay outside the gene matches.

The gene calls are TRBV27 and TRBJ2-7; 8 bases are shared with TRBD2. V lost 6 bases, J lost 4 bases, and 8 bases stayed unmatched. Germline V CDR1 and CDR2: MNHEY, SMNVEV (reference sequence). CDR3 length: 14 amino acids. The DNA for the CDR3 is TGTGCCAGCAGGGCGAGCGGGAGAGTATACGAGCAGTACTTC. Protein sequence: CASRASGRVYEQYF.

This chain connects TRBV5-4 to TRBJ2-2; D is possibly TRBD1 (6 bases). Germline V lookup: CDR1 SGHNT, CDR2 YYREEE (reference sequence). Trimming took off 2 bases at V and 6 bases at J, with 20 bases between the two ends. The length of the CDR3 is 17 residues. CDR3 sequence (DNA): TGTGCCAGCAGCTTAACCCGGGACACTCACCTCTCCGGGGAGCTGTTTTTT. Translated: CASSLTRDTHLSGELFF.

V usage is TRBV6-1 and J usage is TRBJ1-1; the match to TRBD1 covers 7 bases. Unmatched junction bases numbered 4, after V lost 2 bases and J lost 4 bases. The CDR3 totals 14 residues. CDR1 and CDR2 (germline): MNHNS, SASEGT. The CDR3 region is CASSEYTGVTEAFF. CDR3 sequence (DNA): TGTGCCAGCAGTGAATACACAGGGGTCACTGAAGCTTTCTTT.

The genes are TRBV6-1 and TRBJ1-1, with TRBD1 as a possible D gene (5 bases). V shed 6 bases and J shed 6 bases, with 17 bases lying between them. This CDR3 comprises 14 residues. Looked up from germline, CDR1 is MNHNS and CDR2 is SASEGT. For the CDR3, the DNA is TGTGCCAGCAGCGCCCCCCCCAGGGTCCCTGAAGCTTTCTTT. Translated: CASSAPPRVPEAFF.

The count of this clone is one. The CDR3 DNA reads TGCGCCAGCAGCCATCGAGTTGAGGGGGACAACTACAATGAGCAGTTCTTC. It translates to CASSHRVEGDNYNEQFF. This chain connects TRBV4-1 to TRBJ2-1; TRBD1 is a possible D gene (6 bases). CDR3 length: 17 residues. Trimming took off 3 bases at V and 3 bases at J, with 18 bases between the two ends. Germline V CDR1 and CDR2: MGHRA, YSYEKL.

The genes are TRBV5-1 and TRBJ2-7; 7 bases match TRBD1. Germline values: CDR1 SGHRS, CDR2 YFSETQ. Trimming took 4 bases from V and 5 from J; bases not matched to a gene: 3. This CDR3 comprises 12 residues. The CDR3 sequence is CASSRDSNEQYF. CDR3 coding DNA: TGCGCCAGCAGCCGGGACAGTAACGAGCAGTACTTC.

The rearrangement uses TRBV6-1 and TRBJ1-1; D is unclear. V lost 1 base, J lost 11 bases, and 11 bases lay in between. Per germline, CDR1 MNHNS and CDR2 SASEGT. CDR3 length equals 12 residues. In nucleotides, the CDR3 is TGTGCCAGCAGTGAAGTTTGGGAGAGCGCTTTCTTT. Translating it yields CASSEVWESAFF.

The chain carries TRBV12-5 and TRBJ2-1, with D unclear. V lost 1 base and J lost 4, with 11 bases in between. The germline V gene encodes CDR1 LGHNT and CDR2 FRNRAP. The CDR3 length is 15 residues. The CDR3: CASGLGQTSYNEQFF. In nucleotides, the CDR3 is TGTGCTAGTGGTTTGGGGCAAACCTCTTACAATGAGCAGTTCTTC.

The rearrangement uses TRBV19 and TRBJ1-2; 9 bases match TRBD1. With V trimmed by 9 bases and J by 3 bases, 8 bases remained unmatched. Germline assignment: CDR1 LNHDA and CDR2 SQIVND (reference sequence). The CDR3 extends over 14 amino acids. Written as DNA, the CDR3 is TGTGCCAGCATACCCGACAGGGGGGACTATGGCTACACCTTC. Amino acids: CASIPDRGDYGYTF.

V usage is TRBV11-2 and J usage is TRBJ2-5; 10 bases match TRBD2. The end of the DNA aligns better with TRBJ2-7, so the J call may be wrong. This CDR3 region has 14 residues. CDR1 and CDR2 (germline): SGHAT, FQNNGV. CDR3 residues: CASSTGLAPYEQYF. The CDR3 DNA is TGTGCCAGCAGCACGGGACTAGCGCCCTACGAGCAGTACTTC.

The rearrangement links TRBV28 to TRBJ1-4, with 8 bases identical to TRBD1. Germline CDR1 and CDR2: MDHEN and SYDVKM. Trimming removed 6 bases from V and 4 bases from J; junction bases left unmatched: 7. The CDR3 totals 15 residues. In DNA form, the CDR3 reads TGTGCCAGCAGCCCGGACAGGGCTTTTAATGAAAAACTGTTTTTT. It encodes CASSPDRAFNEKLFF. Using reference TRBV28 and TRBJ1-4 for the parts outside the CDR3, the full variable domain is DVKVTQSSRYLVKRTGEKVFLECVQDMDHENMFWYRQDPGLGLRLIYFSYDVKMKEKGDIPEGYSVSREKKERFSLILESASTNQTSMYLCASSPDRAFNEKLFFGSGTQLSVL.

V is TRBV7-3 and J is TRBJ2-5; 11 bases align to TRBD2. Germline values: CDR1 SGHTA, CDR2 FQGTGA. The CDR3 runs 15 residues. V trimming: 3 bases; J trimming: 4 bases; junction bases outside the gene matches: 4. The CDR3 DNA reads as TGTGCCAGCAGCTTCGCTGGACTAGCGGGAGAGACCCAGTACTTC. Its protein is CASSFAGLAGETQYF.

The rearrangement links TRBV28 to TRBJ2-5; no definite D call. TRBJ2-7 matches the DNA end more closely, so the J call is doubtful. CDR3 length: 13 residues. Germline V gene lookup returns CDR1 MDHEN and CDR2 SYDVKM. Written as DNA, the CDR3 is TGTGCCAGCAGTTTCCGACACGACTACGAGCAGTACTTC. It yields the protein CASSFRHDYEQYF.

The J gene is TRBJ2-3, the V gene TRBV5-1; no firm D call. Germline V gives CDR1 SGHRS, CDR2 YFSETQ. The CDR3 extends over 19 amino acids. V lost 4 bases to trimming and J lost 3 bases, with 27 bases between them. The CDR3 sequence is CASSPVWRLRLNGTDTQYF. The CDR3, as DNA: TGCGCCAGCAGCCCCGTTTGGAGACTTAGGCTAAATGGTACAGATACGCAGTATTTT.

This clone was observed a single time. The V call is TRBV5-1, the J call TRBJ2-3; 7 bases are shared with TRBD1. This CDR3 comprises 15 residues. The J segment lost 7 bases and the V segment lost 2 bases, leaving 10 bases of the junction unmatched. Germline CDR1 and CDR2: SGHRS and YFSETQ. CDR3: CASSFRQGTLNTQYF. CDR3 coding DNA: TGCGCCAGCAGCTTTCGACAGGGAACTCTAAATACGCAGTATTTT.